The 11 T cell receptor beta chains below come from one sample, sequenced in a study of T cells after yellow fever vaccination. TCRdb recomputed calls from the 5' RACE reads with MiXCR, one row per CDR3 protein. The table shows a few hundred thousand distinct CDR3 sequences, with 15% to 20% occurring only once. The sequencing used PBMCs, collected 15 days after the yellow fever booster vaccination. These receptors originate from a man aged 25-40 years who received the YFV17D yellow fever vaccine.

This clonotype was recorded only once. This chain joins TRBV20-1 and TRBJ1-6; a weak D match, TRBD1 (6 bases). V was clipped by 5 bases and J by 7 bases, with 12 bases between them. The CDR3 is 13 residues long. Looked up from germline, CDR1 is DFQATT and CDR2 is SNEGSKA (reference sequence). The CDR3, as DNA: TGCAGTGCTCTCCGGGACACGAATTCACCCCTCCACTTT. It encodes CSALRDTNSPLHF.

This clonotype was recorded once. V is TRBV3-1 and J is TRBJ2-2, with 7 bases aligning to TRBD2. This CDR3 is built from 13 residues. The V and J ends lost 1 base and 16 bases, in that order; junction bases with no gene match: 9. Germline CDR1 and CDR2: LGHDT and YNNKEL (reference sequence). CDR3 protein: CASSQAGGERGFF. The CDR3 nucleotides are TGTGCCAGCAGCCAAGCGGGAGGCGAGCGCGGGTTTTTT.

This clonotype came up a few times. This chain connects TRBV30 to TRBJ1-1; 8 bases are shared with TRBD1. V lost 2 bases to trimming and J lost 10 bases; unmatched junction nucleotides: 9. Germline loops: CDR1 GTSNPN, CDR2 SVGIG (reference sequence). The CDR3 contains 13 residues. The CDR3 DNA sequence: TGTGCCTGGAGTCCTGTTCTTACAGGGGGAGCTTTCTTT. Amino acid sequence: CAWSPVLTGGAFF.

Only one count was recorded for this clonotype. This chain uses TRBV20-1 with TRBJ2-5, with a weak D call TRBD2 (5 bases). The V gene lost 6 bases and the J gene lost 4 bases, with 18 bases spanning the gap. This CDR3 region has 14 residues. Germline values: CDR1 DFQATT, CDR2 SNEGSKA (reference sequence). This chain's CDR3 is CSANDLGRGETQYF. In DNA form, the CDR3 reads TGCAGTGCCAATGACCTCGGACGGGGAGAGACCCAGTACTTC.

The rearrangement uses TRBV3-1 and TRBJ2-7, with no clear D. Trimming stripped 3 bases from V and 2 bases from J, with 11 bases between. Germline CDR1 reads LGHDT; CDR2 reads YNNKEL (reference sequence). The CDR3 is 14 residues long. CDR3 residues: CASSHSTRAYEQYF. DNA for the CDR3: TGTGCCAGCAGCCATTCTACCCGGGCCTACGAGCAGTACTTC.

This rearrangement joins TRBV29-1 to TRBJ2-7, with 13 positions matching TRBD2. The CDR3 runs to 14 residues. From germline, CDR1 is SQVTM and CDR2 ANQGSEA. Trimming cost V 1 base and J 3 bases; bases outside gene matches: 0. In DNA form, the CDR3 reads TGCAGCGTTGAAGGACTAGCGGGAGGCTACGAGCAGTACTTC. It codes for CSVEGLAGGYEQYF.

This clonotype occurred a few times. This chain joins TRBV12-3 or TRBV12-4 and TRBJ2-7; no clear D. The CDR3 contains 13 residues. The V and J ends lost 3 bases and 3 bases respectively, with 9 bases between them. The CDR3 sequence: CASSLLSNYEQYF. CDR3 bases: TGTGCCAGCAGTTTGCTGAGTAACTACGAGCAGTACTTC.

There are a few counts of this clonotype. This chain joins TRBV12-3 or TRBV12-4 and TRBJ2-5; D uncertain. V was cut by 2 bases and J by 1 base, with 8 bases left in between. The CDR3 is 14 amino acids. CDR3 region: CASSLQHPQETQYF. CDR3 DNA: TGTGCCAGCAGTTTACAACACCCCCAAGAGACCCAGTACTTC.

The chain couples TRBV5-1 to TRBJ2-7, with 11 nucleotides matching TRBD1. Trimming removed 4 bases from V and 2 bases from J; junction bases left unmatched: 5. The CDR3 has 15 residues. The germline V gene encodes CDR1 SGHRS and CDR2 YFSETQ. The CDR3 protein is CASSVDRGLAYEQYF. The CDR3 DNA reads TGCGCCAGCAGCGTGGACAGGGGGCTCGCCTACGAGCAGTACTTC. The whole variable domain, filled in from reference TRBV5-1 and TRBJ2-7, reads KAGVTQTPRYLIKTRGQQVTLSCSPISGHRSVSWYQQTPGQGLQFLFEYFSETQRNKGNFPGRFSGRQFSNSRSEMNVSTLELGDSALYLCASSVDRGLAYEQYFGPGTRLTVT.

The CDR3 reads CAISETGINTGELFF. The CDR3 bases are TGTGCCATCAGTGAGACAGGGATTAACACCGGGGAGCTGTTTTTT. The rearrangement joins TRBV10-3 to TRBJ2-2; weak D call: TRBD1 (6 bases). The CDR3 runs to 15 residues. The germline CDR1 and CDR2 sequences are ENHRY and SYGVKD. Trimming removed 2 bases at V and 2 bases at J, with 9 bases between.

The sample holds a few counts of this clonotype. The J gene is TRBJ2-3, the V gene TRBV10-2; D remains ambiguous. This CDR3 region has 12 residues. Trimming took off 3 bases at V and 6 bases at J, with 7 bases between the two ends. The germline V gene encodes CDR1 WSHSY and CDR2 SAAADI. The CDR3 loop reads CASSDFWDTQYF. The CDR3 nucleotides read TGCGCCAGCAGTGATTTCTGGGATACGCAGTATTTT.